This note documents a single T cell receptor (beta chain) sequence. This sample is drawn from a study of blood T cell repertoires in COVID-19. Here immunoSEQ multiplex PCR was the method, and the copy in TCRdb shows in-frame clones only, minus some. The repertoire holds 15,000 or so clones, with about nine tenths as singletons. This CDR3 has 15 amino acids. The V segment lost 4 bases and the J segment 4 bases; nucleotides outside the gene matches: 8. Looked up from germline, CDR1 is SGHAT and CDR2 is FQNNGV. The origin of this receptor is a man in his fifties with active COVID-19. The genes are TRBV11-2 and TRBJ2-3; 7 positions match TRBD2. Sequences were obtained from peripheral blood. The CDR3 nucleotides read TGTGCCAGCAGCTCAGGACTAGGTTGGTCAGATACGCAGTATTTT. Its protein is CASSSGLGWSDTQYF.